This TCR beta chain was recorded in a study of blood T cells in healthy people across ages. Findings and limits, study-wide: Researchers said unsorted PBMCs prevented a conclusive naive versus antigen-experienced comparison.

PCR was performed a second time for roughly 6 to 12 cycles using a sample-barcoded 5' primer and a J-beta primer mix. Carrying 12 random nucleotides, a template-switch adaptor labeled each individual cDNA molecule. Using its own MiXCR run on the 5' RACE reads, TCRdb lists one record per CDR3 protein. The table lists about 1.7 million distinct CDR3 sequences, about 28% of them singletons. This clonotype was recorded many times. Its antigen is unknown. Isolation per sample recovered at least 7 million PBMCs. Every sample gave at least 5.5 micrograms of total RNA when it was extracted. The CDR3 sequence is 15 residues long. CDR1 DFQATT and CDR2 SNEGSKA come from the germline V gene (reference sequence). V lost 6 bases and J lost 3, with 15 bases in between.

The rearrangement joins TRBV20-1 to TRBJ2-6, with a tentative D call TRBD1 (6 bases). The sequence derives from a woman between 25 and 40 years old in good health. The sequencing input was blood. CDR3 sequence reads: CSAAGTHDGANVLTF. In DNA, the CDR3 is TGCAGTGCAGCCGGGACACACGATGGGGCCAACGTCCTGACTTTC.